These T cell receptor beta chains were read from a single sample in a study of blood T cell repertoires in COVID-19. The protocol was immunoSEQ multiplex PCR, while the TCRdb copy is restricted to in-frame clones and leaves out a portion. This sample carries 110,000 or so clones, roughly 81% of them seen once, and the ten largest clones take approximately 9%. Sequenced sample: peripheral blood. All receptors derive from a woman in her 70s with acute or convalescent COVID-19. Each CDR3 is given with its conserved first and last residue. The D gene is left open where the match is weak. The listing skips clone size in some rows; elsewhere it reads once, few, many or a size class.

abundance: -
d_gene: -
v_gene: TRBV6-5
j_gene: TRBJ1-2
CDR3aa: CASSYGAGDNYGYTF
CDR3nt: TGTGCCAGCAGTTACGGGGCAGGGGATAACTATGGCTACACCTTC

abundance: few
d_gene: TRBD1
v_gene: TRBV28
j_gene: TRBJ1-2
CDR3aa: CASSPQDRGYGYTF
CDR3nt: TGTGCCAGCAGTCCGCAGGACAGGGGCTATGGCTACACCTTC

abundance: -
d_gene: -
v_gene: TRBV6-1
j_gene: TRBJ2-3
CDR3aa: CASSEASAVNTQYF
CDR3nt: TGTGCCAGCAGTGAGGCTAGCGCCGTGAATACGCAGTATTTT

abundance: -
d_gene: -
v_gene: TRBV28
j_gene: TRBJ2-3
CDR3aa: CASRARSVTNTQYF
CDR3nt: TGTGCCAGCCGCGCTAGGTCGGTGACGAATACGCAGTATTTT

abundance: -
d_gene: -
v_gene: TRBV4-3
j_gene: TRBJ1-2
CDR3aa: CASSQEGEGLNGYTF
CDR3nt: TGCGCCAGCAGCCAAGAAGGTGAGGGCCTTAATGGCTACACCTTC

abundance: many
d_gene: -
v_gene: TRBV6-5
j_gene: TRBJ1-3
CDR3aa: CASKPGSGNTIYF
CDR3nt: TGTGCCAGCAAGCCGGGTTCTGGAAACACCATATATTTT

abundance: -
d_gene: TRBD1
v_gene: TRBV30
j_gene: TRBJ2-7
CDR3aa: CAWSPDREREQYF
CDR3nt: TGTGCCTGGAGTCCGGACAGGGAGCGCGAGCAGTACTTC

abundance: -
d_gene: -
v_gene: TRBV6-2/TRBV6-3
j_gene: TRBJ1-5
CDR3aa: CASSQPAAGGTSNQPQHF
CDR3nt: TGTGCCAGCAGCCAACCCGCCGCCGGGGGGACGAGCAATCAGCCCCAGCATTTT

abundance: few
d_gene: TRBD1
v_gene: TRBV4-1
j_gene: TRBJ2-7
CDR3aa: CASSHGTGATYEQYF
CDR3nt: TGCGCCAGCAGCCATGGGACAGGGGCAACCTACGAGCAGTACTTC

abundance: -
d_gene: -
v_gene: TRBV6-4
j_gene: TRBJ2-3
CDR3aa: CASSDEGAPTDTQYF
CDR3nt: TGTGCCAGCAGTGACGAGGGAGCCCCCACAGATACGCAGTATTTT

abundance: -
d_gene: TRBD1
v_gene: TRBV24-1
j_gene: TRBJ2-3
CDR3aa: CATRGQGAGDTQYF
CDR3nt: TGTGCCACCAGGGGACAGGGGGCTGGAGATACGCAGTATTTT

abundance: -
d_gene: TRBD1
v_gene: TRBV30
j_gene: TRBJ1-4
CDR3aa: CAWEGQGGEKLFF
CDR3nt: TGTGCCTGGGAGGGACAGGGAGGTGAAAAACTGTTTTTT

abundance: -
d_gene: -
v_gene: TRBV4-3
j_gene: TRBJ2-2
CDR3aa: CASSQDTVPPNTGELFF
CDR3nt: TGCGCCAGCAGCCAAGATACTGTCCCACCGAACACCGGGGAGCTGTTTTTT

abundance: -
d_gene: TRBD2
v_gene: TRBV14
j_gene: TRBJ2-2
CDR3aa: CASSLTLAGGNTGELFF
CDR3nt: TGTGCCAGCAGCCTGACCTTAGCGGGAGGAAACACCGGGGAGCTGTTTTTT

abundance: once
d_gene: TRBD2
v_gene: TRBV5-4
j_gene: TRBJ2-7
CDR3aa: CASSHRGGTSAYEQYF
CDR3nt: TGTGCCAGCAGCCATAGAGGCGGGACTAGCGCCTACGAGCAGTACTTC

abundance: -
d_gene: -
v_gene: TRBV5-1
j_gene: TRBJ2-2
CDR3aa: CASSAGDTGELFF
CDR3nt: TGCGCCAGCAGTGCAGGGGACACCGGGGAGCTGTTTTTT

abundance: -
d_gene: -
v_gene: TRBV4-3
j_gene: TRBJ1-6
CDR3aa: CASSQDPGHRSSYNSPLHF
CDR3nt: TGCGCCAGCAGCCAAGACCCGGGACACCGGAGCTCCTATAATTCACCCCTCCACTTT

abundance: once
d_gene: TRBD2
v_gene: TRBV7-3
j_gene: TRBJ2-1
CDR3aa: CASSLISGRANEQFF
CDR3nt: TGTGCCAGCAGCTTAATTAGCGGGAGGGCCAATGAGCAGTTCTTC

abundance: -
d_gene: -
v_gene: TRBV9
j_gene: TRBJ1-2
CDR3aa: CASSVVEQGDGYTF
CDR3nt: TGTGCCAGCAGCGTAGTGGAACAGGGCGATGGCTACACCTTC

abundance: -
d_gene: TRBD1
v_gene: TRBV6-2/TRBV6-3
j_gene: TRBJ1-1
CDR3aa: CASSQGQLNTEAFF
CDR3nt: TGTGCCAGCAGCCAGGGACAGTTGAACACTGAAGCTTTCTTT

abundance: -
d_gene: -
v_gene: TRBV19
j_gene: TRBJ1-2
CDR3aa: CASWSRRYGYTF
CDR3nt: TGTGCCAGTTGGAGTAGAAGGTATGGCTACACCTTC

abundance: -
d_gene: TRBD1
v_gene: TRBV19
j_gene: TRBJ1-4
CDR3aa: CASSPETGGKLFF
CDR3nt: TGTGCCAGTAGTCCGGAGACAGGGGGAAAACTGTTTTTT

abundance: -
d_gene: -
v_gene: TRBV3-1/TRBV3-2
j_gene: TRBJ2-3
CDR3aa: CASSSQGRGADTQYF
CDR3nt: TGTGCCAGCAGCTCCCAGGGCAGGGGAGCAGATACGCAGTATTTT

abundance: -
d_gene: -
v_gene: TRBV6-5
j_gene: TRBJ2-1
CDR3aa: CASSPATGAFDEQFF
CDR3nt: TGTGCCAGCAGTCCGGCGACAGGCGCTTTTGATGAGCAGTTCTTC

abundance: -
d_gene: -
v_gene: TRBV7-9
j_gene: TRBJ1-6
CDR3aa: CASSLGGGNSPLHF
CDR3nt: TGTGCCAGCAGCTTAGGGGGGGGAAATTCACCCCTCCACTTT

abundance: -
d_gene: -
v_gene: TRBV28
j_gene: TRBJ1-1
CDR3aa: CASSLRGSLAEAFF
CDR3nt: TGTGCCAGCAGTCTCAGGGGTAGTCTCGCTGAAGCTTTCTTT

abundance: -
d_gene: -
v_gene: TRBV9
j_gene: TRBJ1-5
CDR3aa: CASSVGTANQPQHF
CDR3nt: TGTGCCAGCAGCGTAGGGACAGCCAATCAGCCCCAGCATTTT

abundance: -
d_gene: TRBD1
v_gene: TRBV11-3
j_gene: TRBJ2-2
CDR3aa: CASSPRTGGTGELFF
CDR3nt: TGTGCCAGCAGCCCCAGGACAGGGGGGACCGGGGAGCTGTTTTTT

abundance: -
d_gene: TRBD1
v_gene: TRBV19
j_gene: TRBJ1-5
CDR3aa: CASSIGGQPNQPQHF
CDR3nt: TGTGCCAGTAGTATAGGGGGACAGCCCAATCAGCCCCAGCATTTT

abundance: -
d_gene: -
v_gene: TRBV6-5
j_gene: TRBJ1-6
CDR3aa: CASRVGDSPLHF
CDR3nt: TGTGCCAGCAGGGTCGGAGATTCACCCCTCCACTTT

abundance: -
d_gene: TRBD2
v_gene: TRBV6-2/TRBV6-3
j_gene: TRBJ2-7
CDR3aa: CASSYGLSSGGSEQYF
CDR3nt: TGTGCCAGCAGTTACGGCCTTTCCAGCGGGGGATCCGAGCAGTACTTC

abundance: -
d_gene: -
v_gene: TRBV5-6
j_gene: TRBJ1-4
CDR3aa: CASSYLTEGDEKLFF
CDR3nt: TGTGCCAGCAGCTACCTGACGGAGGGAGACGAAAAACTGTTTTTT

abundance: -
d_gene: TRBD2
v_gene: TRBV3-1/TRBV3-2
j_gene: TRBJ2-7
CDR3aa: CASSQVGKKGTSGSLYEQYF
CDR3nt: TGTGCCAGCAGCCAAGTGGGAAAAAAAGGGACTAGCGGGAGTTTGTACGAGCAGTACTTC

abundance: medium-sized
d_gene: TRBD1
v_gene: TRBV14
j_gene: TRBJ1-1
CDR3aa: CASSQPGTGGSMNTEAFF
CDR3nt: TGTGCCAGCAGCCAACCCGGGACAGGGGGCTCGATGAACACTGAAGCTTTCTTT

abundance: -
d_gene: -
v_gene: TRBV6-5
j_gene: TRBJ2-7
CDR3aa: CASSQRDEQYF
CDR3nt: TGTGCCAGCAGCCAACGGGACGAGCAGTACTTC

abundance: once
d_gene: TRBD1
v_gene: TRBV28
j_gene: TRBJ1-1
CDR3aa: CASSFVGQANTEAFF
CDR3nt: TGTGCCAGCAGTTTCGTCGGACAGGCGAACACTGAAGCTTTCTTT

abundance: -
d_gene: -
v_gene: TRBV7-2
j_gene: TRBJ2-5
CDR3aa: CASSFLGVGETQYF
CDR3nt: TGTGCCAGCAGCTTTCTAGGGGTAGGGGAGACCCAGTACTTC

abundance: -
d_gene: TRBD1
v_gene: TRBV11-2
j_gene: TRBJ2-1
CDR3aa: CASTRQGSYNEQFF
CDR3nt: TGTGCCAGCACCAGACAGGGTTCCTACAATGAGCAGTTCTTC

abundance: few
d_gene: TRBD1
v_gene: TRBV5-1
j_gene: TRBJ1-1
CDR3aa: CASSLGGGLDTEAFF
CDR3nt: TGCGCCAGCAGCTTGGGAGGGGGCCTGGACACTGAAGCTTTCTTT

abundance: -
d_gene: TRBD1
v_gene: TRBV11-2
j_gene: TRBJ2-2
CDR3aa: CASSPRDRAYTGELFF
CDR3nt: TGTGCCAGCAGCCCCCGGGACAGGGCGTACACCGGGGAGCTGTTTTTT

abundance: -
d_gene: -
v_gene: TRBV7-9
j_gene: TRBJ1-2
CDR3aa: CASSSTGSLLPYGYTF
CDR3nt: TGTGCCAGCAGCTCGACAGGTTCCCTACTCCCCTATGGCTACACCTTC

abundance: -
d_gene: TRBD1
v_gene: TRBV19
j_gene: TRBJ2-1
CDR3aa: CASREPGQGARNEQFF
CDR3nt: TGTGCCAGTAGGGAACCGGGACAGGGGGCTCGCAATGAGCAGTTCTTC